Listed here are 20 T cell receptor beta chains from one sample, sequenced in a study of cytomegalovirus exposure and HLA in healthy donors. Primers: 60 Vbeta forward and 13 Jbeta reverse. Using immunoSEQ multiplex PCR, the repertoire was profiled, and TCRdb retains in-frame clones only, with some absent. The sample lists approximately 180,000 clones; almost 80% were seen once. Material for sequencing was PBMCs. These receptors all stem from a middle-aged man in good health and CMV-seropositive.

The chain recombines TRBV10-3 with TRBJ2-2; 11 nucleotides align to TRBD2. This CDR3 contains 17 residues. Losses at the gene ends were 2 bases for V and 0 bases for J; bases not matched to a gene: 2. Germline V gene data show CDR1 as ENHRY and CDR2 as SYGVKD. This chain's CDR3 is CAISEELAGANTGELFF. In DNA, the CDR3 is TGTGCCATCAGTGAGGAACTAGCGGGAGCGAACACCGGGGAGCTGTTTTTT.

The CDR3 bases are TGTGCCAGCAGTAGACAGGGGGATTTCCAAGAGACCCAGTACTTC. Protein sequence: CASSRQGDFQETQYF. The chain couples TRBV27 to TRBJ2-5, with 9 nucleotides matching TRBD1. This CDR3 spans 15 amino acids. Germline V lookup: CDR1 MNHEY, CDR2 SMNVEV (reference sequence). V trimming: 5 bases; J trimming: 1 base; junction bases outside the gene matches: 5.

The rearrangement links TRBV10-1 to TRBJ2-1; a possible D gene is TRBD2 (5 bases). The length of the CDR3 is 15 residues. V lost 2 bases and J 1 base, leaving 9 bases between the germline ends. In germline, CDR1 is WNHNN, CDR2 SYGVQD (reference sequence). The DNA for the CDR3 is TGCGCCAGCAGTGAGAAACGGGGTTCCTACAATGAGCAGTTCTTC. The encoded protein is CASSEKRGSYNEQFF.

CDR3 sequence reads: CASSPHRGREYGYTF. The CDR3 DNA reads TGTGCCAGCAGCCCCCACAGGGGGCGCGAATATGGCTACACCTTC. This chain uses TRBV7-2 with TRBJ1-2; 9 positions agree with TRBD1. Germline assignment: CDR1 SGHTA and CDR2 FQGNSA. The CDR3 has 15 residues. V shed 5 bases, J shed 5 bases, and the junction held 9 bases outside the gene matches.

This chain connects TRBV10-3 to TRBJ2-5, with TRBD2 matching over 13 bases. Germline V gene sequence: CDR1 ENHRY, CDR2 SYGVKD. Trimming cost V 10 bases and J 3 bases; bases outside gene matches: 8. This CDR3 region has 15 residues. CDR3 protein: CATGGLAGVEETQYF. CDR3 in DNA: TGTGCCACCGGAGGACTAGCGGGAGTTGAAGAGACCCAGTACTTC.

The V call is TRBV19, the J call TRBJ1-4; a possible D gene is TRBD1 (5 bases). CDR1 and CDR2 (germline): LNHDA, SQIVND (reference sequence). CDR3 length: 15 residues. The V end was cut by 4 bases, the J end by 4 bases, with 13 bases between. The CDR3 DNA reads TGTGCCAGTAGTAGGGGCGGGGCGGATAATGAAAAACTGTTTTTT. Its protein product is CASSRGGADNEKLFF.

The sample holds a few counts of this clone. The chain recombines TRBV28 with TRBJ1-4, with 7 bases aligning to TRBD1. CDR1 MDHEN and CDR2 SYDVKM come from the germline V gene. This CDR3 comprises 16 residues. The junction had 10 bases not matched to a gene; V was cut back by 6 bases and J by 3 bases. Here the CDR3 DNA reads TGTGCCAGCAGACCAAATCACAGGGGAGCTAATGAAAAACTGTTTTTT. Translated: CASRPNHRGANEKLFF.

V is TRBV5-1 and J is TRBJ2-7; D may be TRBD1 (5 bases). The CDR3 has 14 amino acids. Trimming shortened V by 2 bases and J by 1 base, and 10 bases separated the two germline ends. Per germline, CDR1 SGHRS and CDR2 YFSETQ. CDR3 amino acids: CASSFNAGSYEQYF. In DNA form, the CDR3 reads TGCGCCAGCAGCTTTAACGCAGGGTCCTACGAGCAGTACTTC.

The chain employs TRBV7-9 and TRBJ2-1; 8 positions agree with TRBD2. V was clipped by 9 bases and J by 6 bases; unmatched bases: 13. Germline assignment: CDR1 SEHNR and CDR2 FQNEAQ (reference sequence). The CDR3 is 15 residues long. The CDR3 protein is CASRAKAGVTNEQFF. For the CDR3, the DNA is TGTGCCAGTAGGGCCAAAGCGGGAGTTACCAATGAGCAGTTCTTC.

The chain carries TRBV11-2 and TRBJ2-7; D not certain. The length of the CDR3 is 15 residues. The V end lost 0 bases, the J end lost 4 bases, and 13 bases lay between the germline ends. From germline, CDR1 is SGHAT and CDR2 FQNNGV. CDR3 amino acids: CASSLDPGPAYEQYF. The CDR3, as DNA: TGTGCCAGCAGCTTAGACCCAGGTCCGGCTTACGAGCAGTACTTC.

The rearrangement joins TRBV5-4 to TRBJ2-3, with a tentative D call TRBD2 (5 bases). The CDR3 spans 16 residues. Germline V gene lookup returns CDR1 SGHNT and CDR2 YYREEE (reference sequence). V was pared by 4 bases and J by 2 bases, with 17 bases between. CDR3 region: CASSTLGSGNTDTQYF. CDR3 coding DNA: TGTGCCAGCAGCACCTTGGGCAGCGGTAACACAGATACGCAGTATTTT.

V and J are TRBV6-6 and TRBJ2-3; D is undetermined. CDR1 and CDR2 from the germline V gene are MNHNY and SVGAGI (reference sequence). V lost 6 bases and J 6 bases, leaving 10 bases between the germline ends. This CDR3 spans 12 amino acids. CDR3 sequence reads: CASSPSEDTQYF. The CDR3 DNA reads as TGTGCCAGCAGCCCCTCGGAGGATACGCAGTATTTT.

The rearrangement links TRBV6-1 to TRBJ1-4, with a tentative D call TRBD1 (6 bases). CDR1 is MNHNS, CDR2 SASEGT, per germline. The V and J ends lost 6 bases and 7 bases respectively, with 18 bases between them. The CDR3 has 15 amino acids. The CDR3 sequence: CASSAAATGAEKLFF. CDR3 sequence (DNA): TGTGCCAGCAGCGCGGCAGCGACAGGTGCTGAAAAACTGTTTTTT.

J is TRBJ2-3 and V is TRBV28; D may be TRBD2 (6 bases). Germline values: CDR1 MDHEN, CDR2 SYDVKM. The CDR3 is 14 residues long. V dropped 5 bases and J dropped 6 bases, with 15 bases sitting between them. Here the CDR3 reads CASSPGPRGDTQYF. The CDR3 bases are TGTGCCAGCAGTCCGGGGCCGCGGGGCGATACGCAGTATTTT.

The chain has TRBV7-9 and TRBJ2-5, with TRBD2 matching 13 bases. The CDR3 runs 16 residues. Germline assignment: CDR1 SEHNR and CDR2 FQNEAQ (reference sequence). V gave up 6 bases and J gave up 5 bases; unmatched junction bases: 9. The CDR3 DNA reads as TGTGCCAGCAGACGGGGGGGGACTAGCGGGACGGAGACCCAGTACTTC. Protein: CASRRGGTSGTETQYF. Supplemented by reference TRBV7-9 and TRBJ2-5, the full variable domain reads DTGVSQNPRHKITKRGQNVTFRCDPISEHNRLYWYRQTLGQGPEFLTYFQNEAQLEKSRLLSDRFSAERPKGSFSTLEIQRTEQGDSAMYLCASRRGGTSGTETQYFGPGTRLLVL.

The chain has TRBV27 and TRBJ1-1, with D unresolved. The V end lost 0 bases, the J end lost 1 base, and 6 bases lay between the germline ends. The germline CDR1 and CDR2 sequences are MNHEY and SMNVEV (reference sequence). This CDR3 contains 14 residues. Here the CDR3 reads CASSLSSWNTEAFF. CDR3 DNA sequence: TGTGCCAGCAGTTTATCGTCTTGGAACACTGAAGCTTTCTTT.

This clone qualifies as medium-sized. Here the CDR3 reads CASTGGQNYEQYF. The CDR3 DNA follows: TGTGCCAGCACCGGGGGACAGAACTACGAGCAGTACTTC. The chain employs TRBV27 and TRBJ2-7, with a tentative D call TRBD1 (7 bases). Germline lookup yields CDR1 MNHEY and CDR2 SMNVEV (reference sequence). The CDR3 spans 13 residues. V lost 7 bases to trimming and J lost 3 bases, with 13 bases between them.

The V and J genes are TRBV23-1 and TRBJ2-1; no clear D. TRBV23-1 is recorded as an ORF, its role being uncertain. V lost 4 bases, J lost 8 bases, and 9 bases lay in between. CDR3 size: 12 residues. CDR3 coding DNA: TGCGCCAGCAGTCTACATGATGATGAGCAGTTCTTC. Protein sequence: CASSLHDDEQFF.

The chain is built from TRBV6-1 and TRBJ1-1; D possibly corresponds to TRBD1 (5 bases). V lost 2 bases and J 10 bases, leaving 14 bases between the germline ends. The CDR3 spans 13 residues. In germline, CDR1 is MNHNS, CDR2 SASEGT. The CDR3 spells CASSERAQGRAFF. The CDR3 nucleotides are TGTGCCAGCAGTGAACGGGCCCAGGGCCGAGCTTTCTTT.

The chain combines TRBV7-2 with TRBJ2-7, with 8 bases identical to TRBD1. CDR3 length: 16 amino acids. Germline V gene lookup returns CDR1 SGHTA and CDR2 FQGNSA. Trimming cost V 3 bases and J 3 bases; bases outside gene matches: 10. The CDR3 DNA sequence: TGTGCCAGCAGCTTCGAGGTTATGGGGACAGGCTACGAGCAGTACTTC. Translation gives CASSFEVMGTGYEQYF.